Detailed here is one T cell receptor (beta chain). This record belongs to a study of identical twins. Looked up from germline, CDR1 is SNHLY and CDR2 is FYNNEI. CDR3 length: 15 amino acids. V lost 8 bases to trimming and J lost 5 bases, with 18 bases between them. TCRdb called the 5' RACE reads again in MiXCR, with one record for every CDR3 protein. The sample consists of under 400,000 distinct CDR3 sequences, approximately 8.7% of them appearing once. This chain connects TRBV2 to TRBJ2-2; D unresolved. Specimen: naive T cells sorted from blood. The origin of this receptor is a woman between 45 and 65 years old in good health. The CDR3 spells CASHPTRARTGELFF. The CDR3 bases are TGTGCCAGCCACCCCACTCGCGCAAGAACCGGGGAGCTGTTTTTT.